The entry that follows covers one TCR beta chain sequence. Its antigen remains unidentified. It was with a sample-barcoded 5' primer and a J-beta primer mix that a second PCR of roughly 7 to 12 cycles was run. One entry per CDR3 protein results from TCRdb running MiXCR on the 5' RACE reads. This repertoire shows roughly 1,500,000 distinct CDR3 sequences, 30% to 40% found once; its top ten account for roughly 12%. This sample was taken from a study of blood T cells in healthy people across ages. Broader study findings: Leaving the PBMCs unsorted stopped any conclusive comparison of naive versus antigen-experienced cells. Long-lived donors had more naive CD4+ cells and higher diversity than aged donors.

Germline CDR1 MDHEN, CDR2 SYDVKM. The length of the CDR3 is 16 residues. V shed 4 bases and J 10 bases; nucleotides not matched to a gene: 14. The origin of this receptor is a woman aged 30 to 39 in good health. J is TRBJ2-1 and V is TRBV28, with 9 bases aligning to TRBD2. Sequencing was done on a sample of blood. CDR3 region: CASSSDQGGRAGEQFF. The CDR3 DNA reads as TGTGCCAGCAGTTCAGATCAAGGCGGGAGGGCCGGAGAGCAGTTCTTC.